Included here is one TCR beta chain sequence, with context. This table comes from immunoSEQ multiplex PCR, and its TCRdb copy is limited to in-frame clones, with some not included. The sample carries about 280,000 clones, approximately 85% recorded once. The sample is drawn from a study of blood T cell repertoires in COVID-19. This TCR derives from a human donor in a cohort sampled during active COVID-19. The sample consisted of peripheral blood.

The CDR3 DNA follows: TGTGCCAGCAGCGTAGGGGGGACTAGCGGGAGGAGGGGCACAGATACGCAGTATTTT. Translation: CASSVGGTSGRRGTDTQYF. The chain uses TRBV9 and TRBJ2-3; 15 bases align to TRBD2. CDR1 is SGDLS and CDR2 is YYNGEE in the germline V gene. CDR3 size: 19 residues. With V trimmed by 0 bases and J by 1 base, 6 bases remained unmatched.